The 15 T cell receptor beta chains listed next were all sequenced from one sample in a study of CD8+ T cells in alopecia areata. The treatment: oral pan-JAK inhibitor, 5-10 mg twice daily. Reverse transcribed after extraction, RNA yielded cDNA as the sequencing template. Clones were read by immunoSEQ multiplex PCR, and TCRdb kept only the in-frame ones, dropping some. The repertoire has 150,000 to 250,000 clones, 60% to 70% of them found once; the top ten carry approximately 3.5%. The specimen was CD4+ T cells sorted from blood, collected at week 4, from a patient treated with tofacitinib. The receptor source for this set is a human donor with alopecia areata.

This chain connects TRBV4-2 to TRBJ2-5; TRBD1 matches 9 bases. J was trimmed by 5 bases and V by 1 base; bases with no gene match: 5. The V gene's germline CDR1 is LGHNA and CDR2 YNFKEQ. The CDR3 runs 15 residues. The CDR3 loop is CASSQGGQGVETQYF. In DNA, the CDR3 is TGTGCCAGCAGCCAAGGGGGACAGGGAGTGGAGACCCAGTACTTC.

This clone was observed once. The rearrangement uses TRBV29-1 and TRBJ2-5; 7 bases agree with TRBD1. Per germline, CDR1 SQVTM and CDR2 ANQGSEA. The V gene end was trimmed by 6 bases and the J gene end by 1 base; junction bases not matched to a gene: 8. This CDR3 region has 14 residues. CDR3 protein: CSVPEDRSQETQYF. For the CDR3, the DNA is TGCAGCGTCCCCGAGGACAGGAGCCAAGAGACCCAGTACTTC.

The J gene is TRBJ2-5, the V gene TRBV5-1; D might be TRBD1 (5 bases). Germline V gives CDR1 SGHRS, CDR2 YFSETQ. V was cut by 4 bases and J by 5 bases, with 9 bases left in between. The CDR3 has 12 residues. The CDR3 region has the DNA TGCGCCAGCAGCACAGGACGGGAGACCCAGTACTTC. Protein product: CASSTGRETQYF.

This CDR3 is CASSLNPWDRDHEQYF. The CDR3 coding sequence is TGTGCCAGCAGCTTAAATCCCTGGGACAGGGACCACGAGCAGTACTTC. V gene TRBV7-8 combines with J gene TRBJ2-7, with 9 positions matching TRBD1. Unmatched junction bases numbered 10, after V lost 2 bases and J lost 5 bases. Germline CDR1 reads SGHVS; CDR2 reads FQNEAQ. The CDR3 is 16 amino acids.

The gene calls are TRBV30 and TRBJ2-7; D ambiguous. Per germline, CDR1 GTSNPN and CDR2 SVGIG (reference sequence). CDR3 size: 11 residues. V lost 3 bases and J 3 bases, leaving 6 bases between the germline ends. In DNA, the CDR3 is TGTGCCTGGAGGAAGAACTACGAGCAGTACTTC. As protein: CAWRKNYEQYF.

The V call is TRBV5-1, the J call TRBJ2-5; 11 bases are a match to TRBD2. With 4 bases clipped from V and 4 bases from J, the junction kept 6 bases outside the gene matches. CDR3 size: 15 residues. Germline loops: CDR1 SGHRS, CDR2 YFSETQ. CDR3 amino acids: CASSVSGGAGETQYF. CDR3 bases: TGCGCCAGCAGCGTTAGCGGGGGGGCCGGAGAGACCCAGTACTTC. Full variable domain (missing parts from reference TRBV5-1 and TRBJ2-5): KAGVTQTPRYLIKTRGQQVTLSCSPISGHRSVSWYQQTPGQGLQFLFEYFSETQRNKGNFPGRFSGRQFSNSRSEMNVSTLELGDSALYLCASSVSGGAGETQYFGPGTRLLVL.

The chain employs TRBV19 and TRBJ2-3; weak D call: TRBD1 (6 bases). Per germline, CDR1 LNHDA and CDR2 SQIVND (reference sequence). The CDR3 spans 12 residues. With 4 bases removed from V and 6 bases from J, the gap between germline ends came to 8 bases. The CDR3 spells CASSTRGDTQYF. CDR3 nucleotide sequence: TGTGCCAGTAGTACAAGGGGGGATACGCAGTATTTT.

This clone turned up a few times. The chain joins TRBV28 to TRBJ2-7; possible D gene TRBD1, 6 bases. Germline V lookup: CDR1 MDHEN, CDR2 SYDVKM. There are 14 residues in the CDR3. The V end was cut by 5 bases, the J end by 6 bases, with 17 bases between. The CDR3 is CASSLLADSAEQYF. CDR3 coding DNA: TGTGCCAGCAGTCTCCTTGCGGACAGCGCCGAGCAGTACTTC.

CDR3 coding DNA: TGTGCCACATCGGGGGGCGCAGCACCAGATACGCAGTATTTT. Translated, it gives CATSGGAAPDTQYF. The chain joins TRBV10-3 to TRBJ2-3; a possible D gene is TRBD2 (7 bases). The V end was cut by 10 bases, the J end by 4 bases, with 18 bases between. Germline CDR1 ENHRY, CDR2 SYGVKD. The CDR3 length is 14 residues.

The CDR3 region has the DNA TGTGCCACCAGCAACCGGGACAGGGGCACAGATACGCAGTATTTT. This sequence encodes CATSNRDRGTDTQYF. The V and J genes are TRBV15 and TRBJ2-3; 9 bases align to TRBD1. The CDR3 is 15 residues long. V lost 4 bases, J lost 1 base, and 3 bases stayed unmatched. CDR1 is LNHNV, CDR2 YYDKDF, per germline (reference sequence).

The rearrangement joins TRBV30 to TRBJ1-1, with TRBD1 matching 7 bases. The CDR3 length is 14 residues. V was clipped by 5 bases and J by 3 bases; unmatched bases: 9. CDR1 and CDR2 from the germline V gene are GTSNPN and SVGIG (reference sequence). CDR3 bases: TGTGCCTGGGCGACAGGGAGGAAACACACTGAAGCTTTCTTT. It encodes CAWATGRKHTEAFF.

This clone appeared a few times. This CDR3 is CSVDLVRGRGETQYF. CDR3 DNA: TGCAGCGTTGACCTCGTCAGGGGGCGAGGGGAGACCCAGTACTTC. V and J are TRBV29-1 and TRBJ2-5; 8 nucleotides align to TRBD1. Trimming took 3 bases from V and 5 from J; bases not matched to a gene: 11. The CDR3 extends over 15 amino acids. CDR1 SQVTM and CDR2 ANQGSEA come from the germline V gene.

The chain uses TRBV25-1 and TRBJ2-5; D assignment may be TRBD1 or TRBD2 (6 bases each). The CDR3 extends over 14 amino acids. CDR1 MGHDK and CDR2 SYGVNS come from the germline V gene. V shed 7 bases and J shed 1 base, with 13 bases lying between them. In DNA form, the CDR3 reads TGTGCCAGCACAATGGGGGGCGTCCAAGAGACCCAGTACTTC. This sequence encodes CASTMGGVQETQYF.

V usage is TRBV7-9 and J usage is TRBJ2-2; D uncertain. V shed 1 base and J shed 7 bases, with 4 bases lying between them. The germline gives CDR1 SEHNR, CDR2 FQNEAQ (reference sequence). The CDR3 sequence is 12 residues long. For the CDR3, the DNA is TGTGCCAGCAGCTTAGGTGTCGGGGAGCTGTTTTTT. This translates into CASSLGVGELFF. Complete variable domain (other parts from reference TRBV7-9 and TRBJ2-2): DTGVSQNPRHKITKRGQNVTFRCDPISEHNRLYWYRQTLGQGPEFLTYFQNEAQLEKSRLLSDRFSAERPKGSFSTLEIQRTEQGDSAMYLCASSLGVGELFFGEGSRLTVL.

The chain uses TRBV7-9 and TRBJ1-2, with D possibly TRBD1 on 6 matching bases. The CDR3 length is 15 residues. CDR1 is SEHNR, CDR2 FQNEAQ, per germline (reference sequence). V shed 0 bases and J shed 8 bases, with 16 bases lying between them. CDR3 nucleotides: TGTGCCAGCAGCTTAGCGCGGTCCGGGGGCGAAGGCTACACCTTC. This sequence encodes CASSLARSGGEGYTF.